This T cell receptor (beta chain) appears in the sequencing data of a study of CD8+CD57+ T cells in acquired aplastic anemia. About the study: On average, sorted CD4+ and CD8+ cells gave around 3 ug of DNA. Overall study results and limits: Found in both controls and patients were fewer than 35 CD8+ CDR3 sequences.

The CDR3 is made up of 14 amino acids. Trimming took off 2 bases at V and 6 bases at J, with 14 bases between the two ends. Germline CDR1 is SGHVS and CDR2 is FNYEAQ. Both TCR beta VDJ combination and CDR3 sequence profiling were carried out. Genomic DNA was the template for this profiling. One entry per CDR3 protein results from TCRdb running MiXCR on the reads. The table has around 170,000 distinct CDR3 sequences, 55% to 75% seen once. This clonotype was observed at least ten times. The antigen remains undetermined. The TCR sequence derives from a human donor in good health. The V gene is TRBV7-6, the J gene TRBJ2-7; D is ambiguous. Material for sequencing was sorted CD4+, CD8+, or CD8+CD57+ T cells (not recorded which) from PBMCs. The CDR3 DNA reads TGTGCCAGCAGCTTAATCCACCCTCCGATCGAGCAGTACTTC. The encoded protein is CASSLIHPPIEQYF.